These 25 T cell receptor beta chains came from one sample sequenced in a study of T cells after yellow fever vaccination. MiXCR, applied by TCRdb to the 5' RACE reads, yields one record per CDR3 protein. The sample shows roughly 79,000 distinct CDR3 sequences, about 7.2% of them seen only once. This specimen consisted of CD8+ T cells sorted from PBMCs, obtained roughly 10 days after the first yellow fever vaccination. These receptors all stem from a man younger than 30 who received the YFV17D yellow fever vaccine.

This chain links TRBV19 with TRBJ1-5, with 8 bases fitting TRBD1. The CDR3 spans 15 residues. The V gene's germline CDR1 is LNHDA and CDR2 SQIVND (reference sequence). V shed 4 bases, J shed 5 bases, and the junction held 7 bases outside the gene matches. The CDR3 sequence: CASSTTGTGYQPQHF. The CDR3 coding sequence is TGTGCCAGTAGTACGACCGGGACAGGTTATCAGCCCCAGCATTTT.

This chain connects TRBV12-3 or TRBV12-4 to TRBJ2-5; D possibly corresponds to TRBD2 (6 bases). CDR3 size: 17 residues. Between the trimmed V and J ends, which lost 4 bases and 2 bases, there was a span of 20 bases. The DNA of the CDR3 is TGTGCCAGCAGTTACTGGGGTCTAGCGATCGAACAAGAGACCCAGTACTTC. It yields the protein CASSYWGLAIEQETQYF.

This chain connects TRBV4-3 to TRBJ1-4; D may be TRBD1 (5 bases). This CDR3 spans 15 amino acids. V was trimmed by 4 bases and J by 5 bases, leaving 14 bases between them. Germline V gene data show CDR1 as LGHNA and CDR2 as YSLEER. For the CDR3, the DNA is TGCGCCAGCAGCCCAGACAGTGGACCGAATGAAAAACTGTTTTTT. As protein: CASSPDSGPNEKLFF.

This clonotype was counted many times. The V call is TRBV20-1, the J call TRBJ2-7, with a possible D match to TRBD1 (5 bases). V lost 5 bases and J lost 3, with 20 bases in between. This CDR3 has 15 amino acids. CDR1 is DFQATT and CDR2 is SNEGSKA in the germline V gene (reference sequence). CDR3 sequence reads: CSAAPLDTNNYEQYF. The CDR3 nucleotides read TGCAGTGCTGCCCCGCTGGACACGAACAACTACGAGCAGTACTTC.

This clonotype appeared a few times. This sequence joins TRBV27 and TRBJ2-5; TRBD2 might be the D (7 bases). This CDR3 is built from 14 residues. V gave up 8 bases and J gave up 5 bases, with 18 bases separating them. Germline lookup yields CDR1 MNHEY and CDR2 SMNVEV (reference sequence). The CDR3 nucleotides are TGTGCCAGCGGGGGGGCCGGGTTAGTGGAGACCCAGTACTTC. Encoded protein: CASGGAGLVETQYF.

This clonotype was seen many times. The chain is built from TRBV20-1 and TRBJ2-4, with no clear D. The ends were cut back, 4 bases at V and 0 bases at J, with 13 bases in the middle. The germline V gene encodes CDR1 DFQATT and CDR2 SNEGSKA (reference sequence). The CDR3 spans 15 residues. The CDR3 here is CSAIPRNIAKNIQYF. CDR3 nucleotide sequence: TGCAGTGCTATCCCCCGGAATATAGCCAAAAACATTCAGTACTTC.

As concerns this clonotype: It may be a read error: a sequence one base away is much more abundant. J is TRBJ2-5 and V is TRBV5-5; D perhaps matches TRBD2 (5 bases). Per germline, CDR1 SGHKS and CDR2 YYEKEE (reference sequence). The length of the CDR3 is 13 residues. CDR3 in amino acids: CASRLWRRETQYF. The CDR3 DNA follows: TGTGCCAGCCGCTTGTGGAGGCGGGAGACCCAGTACTTC.

The rearrangement uses TRBV7-9 and TRBJ1-3, with 9 bases lining up with TRBD1. This CDR3 contains 16 residues. J lost 4 bases, V lost 5 bases, and 9 bases had no gene match. Germline assignment: CDR1 SEHNR and CDR2 FQNEAQ (reference sequence). CDR3 bases: TGTGCCAGCAGCGTGCGGGACAGGGAGTTGGGAAACACCATATATTTT. It codes for CASSVRDRELGNTIYF.

This clonotype appeared many times. This sequence joins TRBV7-9 and TRBJ1-2; possible D gene TRBD1, 5 bases. V lost 4 bases and J lost 4, with 19 bases in between. The CDR3 spans 16 residues. Germline CDR1 is SEHNR and CDR2 is FQNEAQ (reference sequence). As DNA, the CDR3 is TGTGCCAGCAGCTCTCGGGACGGGGAGCAGGCCTATGGCTACACCTTC. Its protein product is CASSSRDGEQAYGYTF.

As regards this clonotype: Possible read error: a much larger clone is one base away. The genes are TRBV20-1 and TRBJ2-4, with 9 nucleotides matching TRBD1. Germline V gene sequence: CDR1 DFQATT, CDR2 SNEGSKA (reference sequence). The CDR3 runs 15 residues. CDR3 sequence reads: CSATGTGLAKNIKYF. The CDR3 nucleotides read TGCAGTGCTACCGGGACAGGGCTAGCCAAAAACATTAAGTACTTC.

This clonotype was detected only a few times. CDR3 nucleotide sequence: TGTGCCAGTAGTCCTAGGGGGCCCGATTCACCCCTCCACTTT. It specifies CASSPRGPDSPLHF. The V call is TRBV19, the J call TRBJ1-6; 7 nucleotides match TRBD1. The CDR3 extends over 14 amino acids. V dropped 5 bases and J dropped 8; count of bases not matched to a gene: 6. CDR1 and CDR2 (germline): LNHDA, SQIVND (reference sequence).

Ten or more counts support this clonotype. This chain's CDR3 is CASSALPGQGADEQFF. In nucleotides, the CDR3 is TGTGCCAGCAGCGCACTCCCGGGACAGGGGGCCGATGAGCAGTTCTTC. V and J are TRBV9 and TRBJ2-1; 12 bases agree with TRBD1. This CDR3 comprises 16 residues. V was clipped by 3 bases and J by 8 bases; unmatched bases: 9. CDR1 is SGDLS, CDR2 YYNGEE, per germline.

This clonotype was counted a few times. The CDR3 DNA follows: TGTGCCAGCAGGACTCCCACCGGGGAGCTGTTTTTT. Translating gives CASRTPTGELFF. The chain couples TRBV7-9 to TRBJ2-2; D not resolved. Trimming removed 6 bases from V and 4 bases from J, with 6 bases in between. This CDR3 spans 12 amino acids. Germline V gene lookup returns CDR1 SEHNR and CDR2 FQNEAQ (reference sequence).

This clonotype was counted ten times or more. This rearrangement joins TRBV6-2 or TRBV6-3 to TRBJ2-3; 11 nucleotides line up with TRBD2. Germline CDR1 and CDR2: MNHEY and SVGEGT. The CDR3 sequence is 15 residues long. V was pared by 7 bases and J by 4 bases, with 7 bases of the junction left unmatched. This CDR3 is CASTVAGGPSDTQYF. The CDR3 DNA reads as TGTGCCAGCACCGTAGCGGGGGGGCCCTCAGATACGCAGTATTTT.

This clonotype was seen a handful of times. The chain recombines TRBV19 with TRBJ2-2; tentative D call: TRBD2 (6 bases). The germline CDR1 and CDR2 sequences are LNHDA and SQIVND (reference sequence). The CDR3 runs 13 residues. V was clipped by 8 bases and J by 4 bases, with 11 bases between them. CDR3 protein: CASGGMSTGELFF. The CDR3 DNA is TGTGCCAGTGGAGGGATGAGCACCGGGGAGCTGTTTTTT.

As concerns this clonotype: Since a much larger clone is just one base distant, this may be a read error. The chain recombines TRBV12-3 or TRBV12-4 with TRBJ2-3; D uncertain. The CDR3 runs to 13 residues. CDR3 in amino acids: CAGSVSHPDTQYF. The CDR3 DNA follows: TGTGCCGGCAGCGTTTCCCATCCAGATACGCAGTATTTT.

This clonotype was counted a few times. The gene calls are TRBV5-1 and TRBJ2-7; 9 nucleotides line up with TRBD1. Trimming removed 0 bases from V and 5 bases from J; junction bases left unmatched: 6. The CDR3 runs to 15 residues. Germline loops: CDR1 SGHRS, CDR2 YFSETQ. The CDR3 sequence: CASSLDGDRADEQYF. The CDR3 DNA follows: TGCGCCAGCAGCTTGGATGGGGACAGGGCTGACGAGCAGTACTTC.

In its sample, this clonotype was seen many times. V usage is TRBV4-3 and J usage is TRBJ2-3; D is perhaps TRBD1 (6 bases). The germline V gene encodes CDR1 LGHNA and CDR2 YSLEER. The CDR3 length is 15 residues. V was trimmed by 0 bases and J by 6 bases, leaving 13 bases between them. The CDR3, as DNA: TGCGCCAGCAGCCAAGATAACCTAGGGGGTGATACGCAGTATTTT. Protein product: CASSQDNLGGDTQYF.

This sequence joins TRBV6-5 and TRBJ2-5; D not resolved. The germline V gene encodes CDR1 MNHEY and CDR2 SVGAGI. V lost 3 bases, J lost 8 bases, and 19 bases lay in between. The CDR3 runs 15 residues. CDR3 coding DNA: TGTGCCAGCAGTTATTCGACGGGCGGAATAGTAACCCAGTACTTC. This codes for CASSYSTGGIVTQYF.

This clonotype was recorded a few times. V usage is TRBV5-1 and J usage is TRBJ1-2; no firm D call. Germline-derived CDR1 and CDR2 are SGHRS and YFSETQ. This CDR3 contains 14 residues. The ends were cut back, 4 bases at V and 6 bases at J, with 16 bases in the middle. CDR3 sequence (DNA): TGCGCCAGCAGCCCCGGTCTGTTGGGAAATGGCTACACCTTC. Protein product: CASSPGLLGNGYTF.

This clonotype was counted ten times or more. The chain employs TRBV5-6 and TRBJ2-5, with D hard to call. The CDR3 sequence is 14 residues long. Germline V gives CDR1 SGHDT, CDR2 YYEEEE. Trimming took off 0 bases at V and 1 base at J, with 7 bases between the two ends. CDR3 loop: CASSLVAPQETQYF. Here the CDR3 DNA reads TGTGCCAGCAGCTTGGTGGCTCCCCAAGAGACCCAGTACTTC.

This clonotype was observed many times. The V and J genes are TRBV27 and TRBJ2-3; D is ambiguous. The CDR3 has 16 residues. The V gene lost 2 bases and the J gene lost 5 bases, with 17 bases spanning the gap. Germline V gene sequence: CDR1 MNHEY, CDR2 SMNVEV (reference sequence). CDR3 region: CASSLISWASRDTQYF. The CDR3 region has the DNA TGTGCCAGCAGTTTAATCTCGTGGGCTTCGAGAGATACGCAGTATTTT.

In this sample, this clonotype turned up a few times. The chain joins TRBV10-3 to TRBJ1-2, with D hard to call. Trimming left V 8 bases short and J 3 bases short, with 16 bases between. This CDR3 has 14 amino acids. Germline values: CDR1 ENHRY, CDR2 SYGVKD. CDR3 bases: TGTGCCATCGATGACGGCGGCAGCTACTATGGCTACACCTTC. Translating it yields CAIDDGGSYYGYTF.

This clonotype was seen a few times. The rearrangement joins TRBV4-2 to TRBJ1-4, with TRBD1 as a possible D gene (6 bases). Trimming pared 1 base from V and 5 bases from J, leaving 14 bases between. In germline, CDR1 is LGHNA, CDR2 YNFKEQ. There are 16 residues in the CDR3. Written as DNA, the CDR3 is TGTGCCAGCAGCCAAGTGGGGGACACGAGGAATGAAAAACTGTTTTTT. Amino acids: CASSQVGDTRNEKLFF.

This clonotype was counted ten times or more. The chain couples TRBV12-3 or TRBV12-4 to TRBJ2-7; a weak D match, TRBD2 (6 bases). There are 13 residues in the CDR3. The ends were cut back, 7 bases at V and 3 bases at J, with 13 bases in the middle. CDR3 residues: CASTGTPNYEQYF. The CDR3 DNA is TGTGCCAGCACCGGGACTCCGAACTACGAGCAGTACTTC.